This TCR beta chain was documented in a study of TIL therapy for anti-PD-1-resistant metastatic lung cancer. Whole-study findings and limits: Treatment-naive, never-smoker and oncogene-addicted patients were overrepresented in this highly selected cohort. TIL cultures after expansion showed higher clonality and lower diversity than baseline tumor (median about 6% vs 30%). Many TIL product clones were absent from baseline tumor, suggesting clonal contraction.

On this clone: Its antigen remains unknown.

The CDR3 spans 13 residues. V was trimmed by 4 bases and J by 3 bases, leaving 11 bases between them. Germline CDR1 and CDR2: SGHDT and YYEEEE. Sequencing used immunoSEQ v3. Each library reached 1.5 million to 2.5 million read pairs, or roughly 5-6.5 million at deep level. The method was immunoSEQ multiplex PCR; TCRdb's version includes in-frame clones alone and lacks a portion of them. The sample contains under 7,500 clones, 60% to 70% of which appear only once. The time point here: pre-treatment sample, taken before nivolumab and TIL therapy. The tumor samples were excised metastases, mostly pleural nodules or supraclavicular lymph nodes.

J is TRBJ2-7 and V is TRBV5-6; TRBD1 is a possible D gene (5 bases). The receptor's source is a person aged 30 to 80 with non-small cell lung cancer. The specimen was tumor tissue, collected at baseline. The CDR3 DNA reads TGTGCCAGCAGCCCCCCAGGGAACTACGAGCAGTACTTC. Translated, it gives CASSPPGNYEQYF.